Shown below are 5 T cell receptor beta chains from a single sample sequenced in a study of cytomegalovirus exposure and HLA in healthy donors. PCR was performed using 60 Vbeta and 13 Jbeta primers. Generated by immunoSEQ multiplex PCR, the TCRdb table keeps only in-frame clones and is missing some. The data include tens of thousands of clones; the top ten clones carry approximately 6.8%. The sample was PBMCs. The receptor set was obtained from a woman aged 40 to 50 in good health and CMV-seronegative.

V and J are TRBV5-1 and TRBJ2-3; 11 bases align to TRBD2. With V trimmed by 0 bases and J by 4 bases, 7 bases remained unmatched. The CDR3 consists of 17 residues. Germline V CDR1 and CDR2: SGHRS, YFSETQ. The CDR3 nucleotides read TGCGCCAGCAGCTTGGGCCAAGGGACTAGCGGAGCAGATACGCAGTATTTT. Translation: CASSLGQGTSGADTQYF.

The chain employs TRBV19 and TRBJ2-3; D perhaps matches TRBD1 (6 bases). V lost 4 bases, J lost 6 bases, and 11 bases lay in between. Germline V gene data show CDR1 as LNHDA and CDR2 as SQIVND (reference sequence). CDR3 length: 13 amino acids. DNA for the CDR3: TGTGCCAGTAGTACGGGCAGGGGTGATACGCAGTATTTT. Protein sequence: CASSTGRGDTQYF.

The chain joins TRBV6-1 to TRBJ2-5, with 10 bases that match TRBD2. The ends lost 6 bases at V and 2 bases at J; junction bases unmatched: 6. This CDR3 contains 15 residues. Per germline, CDR1 MNHNS and CDR2 SASEGT. CDR3 nucleotides: TGTGCCAGCAGATCGGAAGCGGGGGGGCAAGAGACCCAGTACTTC. It codes for CASRSEAGGQETQYF.

V gene TRBV18 combines with J gene TRBJ2-7; D is possibly TRBD1 (5 bases). CDR3 size: 12 residues. Trimming took off 3 bases at V and 5 bases at J, with 8 bases between the two ends. Germline CDR1 reads KGHSH; CDR2 reads LQKENI. This CDR3 is CASSPDNNEQYF. The CDR3 region has the DNA TGTGCCAGCTCACCGGACAACAACGAGCAGTACTTC.

This chain links TRBV25-1 with TRBJ2-5; D unresolved. The CDR3 covers 13 residues. CDR1 and CDR2 from the germline V gene are MGHDK and SYGVNS. V was trimmed by 3 bases and J by 3 bases, leaving 8 bases between them. CDR3 amino acids: CASSDAAEETQYF. Here the CDR3 DNA reads TGTGCCAGCAGTGATGCGGCAGAAGAGACCCAGTACTTC.